This TCR beta chain was recorded in a study of cytomegalovirus exposure and HLA in healthy donors listed by TCRdb under 2017. Broadly, across the study: According to an earlier analysis of 450 to 650 of the donors, 150 million to 200 million T cells yielded 100 million or so unique TCR beta sequences and around 280 Gb of sequence data. An early release covering roughly 580 HLA-typed donors comprised roughly 300 gigabases of sequencing data and around 85 million unique TCR sequences. Of the 300 to 500 genotyped donors, approximately 80% were placed in the genetic ancestry cluster associated with self-reported Caucasian donors. The aim of the study was to test whether cataloging public T cell receptors could identify signatures of past pathogen exposure. The T cell repertoires of some 700 subjects were profiled by immunosequencing and related to cytomegalovirus serostatus. A separate validation cohort of 100 to 150 different subjects was used in addition to the 666-subject first cohort. To predict cytomegalovirus infection status, the study combined high-throughput TCR immunosequencing, statistical association of individual TCRs with disease status, and machine learning. A later analysis re-examined previously published TCR beta repertoires from about 670 donors and added high-resolution HLA genotyping to investigate patterns of TCR occurrence. In the later analysis, no new phenotypic data were used to find candidate immune exposures; instead, reliance was placed on TCR beta sequences and their occurrence across donors. In an earlier analysis of about 590 of the donors, high-throughput TCR beta sequencing was used to judge whether each TCR beta V gene segment behaved as functional or pseudogenic. Donor age, sex, ethnicity and CMV serostatus were compiled together with the repertoire data. A later genetic analysis took genome-wide SNP genotypes for about three fifths of the 666 donors and used that subset as a discovery cohort. Every discovery cohort repertoire had been produced on one sequencing platform. HLA typing covered class I and class II loci at four-digit resolution. The number of typed donors differed by locus: roughly 629-630 for A, B, C, DRB1 and DQB1; 500 to 550 for DQA1; 600 to 610 for DPA1; and about 450 for DPB1. Because of strong linkage in the cohort, roughly five DR-DQ haplotypes were treated as single units for association and clustering. Among about 400 genotyped donors of the cohort, an average of approximately 200,000 unique TCR beta nucleotide sequences was sequenced per donor, of which 15% to 20% were non-productive. Overall results and qualifications from the work: Strong co-occurrence of HLA alleles, especially DR and DQ, made assigning TCR associations to individual alleles difficult. A later analysis found that HLA-associated TCR beta chains were more clonally expanded and had lower generation probabilities than equally common non-associated chains. Correlated functional status among segregating V segments might be attributable to linkage disequilibrium, but an unknown experimental factor could not be ruled out. Presence/absence analyses assumed roughly uniform sequencing depth across donors, an assumption that may not hold. Broadly in line with IMGT annotations, most TCR beta V segments showed up in productive rearrangements about 87% or about 30% of the time in an earlier analysis of several hundred of the donors. V-gene and J-gene trimming of TCR beta chains was associated with a missense DCLRE1C variant in a later genetic analysis, and the association was replicated in an independent cohort. Most CMV-associated TCR beta chains appeared to be HLA-restricted in a later analysis, and the HLA associations seemed to be driven largely by CMV exposure. Because counts were too low, more than 15 rarely observed V segments, including chromosome 9 orphons, were excluded from the earlier analysis of 500 to 700 of the donors. The only immune exposure information available for the cohort was CMV serostatus. It was suggested by the authors that the approach could potentially be generalized to other disease states and immunological phenotypes. In a later analysis, the rate of TCR association differed among HLA loci, with DRB1 alleles having the most associated TCRs and HLA-C alleles having the fewest. Because HLA typing was missing for some donors at each locus, association tests included only the typed subset. A further reported finding was that TCR beta sequences accurately predicted the HLA-A and HLA-B alleles for most subjects in the first cohort. In a later analysis, several top co-occurrence clusters were reported to appear linked to parvovirus B19, influenza, CMV and Epstein-Barr virus. In vitro tests confirmed that a few of the cytomegalovirus-associated TCR beta chains recognize cytomegalovirus antigens. A cluster of highly shared sequence variants was judged likely to be a technical artifact of the sequencing pipeline. Across donors, most TCR sequences were observed very rarely, whereas some public TCRs were present in many individuals. In this cohort, only TCR beta chains were sequenced, and detectable features were limited by the absence of alpha or paired-chain data. In a later genetic analysis, fewer N-insertions in productive TCRs were reported among donors in an Asian-associated ancestry cluster than the 666-donor mean. In both the original and validation cohorts, the classifier was reported to diagnose cytomegalovirus status with high specificity and sensitivity. A later analysis associated approximately 17,000 TCR beta sequences with specific HLA alleles at a false discovery rate of 0.05. The study listed approximately 160 TCR beta chains as associated with cytomegalovirus.

Libraries were constructed by the immunoSEQ multiplex PCR assay. For the multiplex PCR, a mixture combining 60 forward primers for TCR Vbeta segments and 13 reverse primers for TCR Jbeta segments was used. Amplification of the CDR3 region of rearranged TCR beta genes was performed with a multiplex PCR assay on genomic DNA. Amplified TCR beta libraries were sequenced as 87-base-pair reads on the Illumina HiSeq System. In the authors' own workflow: A later analysis tallied around 80 million unique TCR beta chains across the 666 repertoires, and about 10 million of those chains were shared by two or more donors. To remove PCR and sequencing errors, raw reads were error-corrected and collapsed into unique sequences using a nearest-neighbor algorithm that merged closely related sequences. CDR3 sequences were aligned to IMGT reference sequences to assign V, D and J gene segments. Each retained sequence needed at least a six-nucleotide match to both a V gene segment and a J gene segment. Rearrangements were called productive when the CDR3 lacked stop codons and stayed in frame with V and J; all others were non-productive. Following IMGT convention, CDR3 was defined as the stretch from the second conserved V-encoded cysteine to the conserved J-encoded phenylalanine. The earlier analysis of more than 450 of the donors excluded sequences that lacked an unambiguous match to a single V gene segment. In an earlier analysis of about 590 of the donors, a V segment was called functional when productive rearrangements were above 56.7%, and segregating when the standard deviation between donors exceeded 5%. To diagnose cytomegalovirus status from the catalog of TCR beta chain sequences, a statistical classification framework was built. V and J gene assignment, in a later analysis, came from comparing TCR nucleotide sequences with IMGT/GENE-DB human TR gene sequences. A later analysis assigned CDR3 sequences and most-parsimonious VDJ recombination scenarios with the TCRdist pipeline. In a later analysis, each TCR beta chain was defined by its CDR3 amino acid sequence together with its V-gene family, and reads lacking a unique V-gene family were excluded. As a way to deal with suspected cross-contamination and a sequencing artifact, a later analysis dropped 450 to 600 nucleotide sequences that were highly shared and had low generation probability. For each public chain, a later analysis derived a clonal expansion index from normalized ranks of inferred template counts within each repertoire. A later analysis computed generation probabilities with a VDJ recombination model fitted to out-of-frame rearrangements, and checked the results against IGoR. A later analysis scored TCR-TCR, TCR-HLA and TCR-CMV co-occurrence with hypergeometric tests, applying a repertoire-size bias correction to TCR pairs. A later analysis estimated false discovery rates by permuting HLA or CMV assignments 20 times. A later analysis grouped co-occurring TCRs with DBSCAN, adding TCRdist sequence similarity when clustering within HLA-allele-positive subsets. Repertoires with fewer than 30,000 or more than 120,000 public chains, plus five repertoires with anomalous nucleotide sharing, were excluded from co-occurrence clustering. Here the immuneACCESS table is served through TCRdb, limited to in-frame sequences with V and J called. Missing clones are a known gap in these copies; in checked studies unresolved V genes cover under half, and the rest lacks a known reason. That table is the source of V, J and clone size, and D and trimming were worked out from the DNA. The sample table contains 200,000 to 250,000 clones; only one count was recorded for about 77% of them. The ten largest clones take up 0.45% to 0.5% of the sample.

In the case of this clone: Its antigen specificity is not known. The sample holds no much larger clone one base away, and base qualities are not on file.

The cohort consisted of 670 or so healthy bone marrow donors. All cohort members were sampled while nominally healthy, although unrecorded immune exposures were likely present. The donor tested CMV seronegative and was one of the 352 seronegative cohort members. Every donor gave a peripheral blood sample, and the peripheral blood mononuclear cells from that sample were used for TCR beta sequencing. The Qiagen DNeasy Blood Extraction Kit was used to extract genomic DNA from the blood cell samples. Material: PBMCs. The origin of this receptor is a boy aged 5 to 17 in good health and CMV-seronegative.

The DNA sequence is TGCAGCGTTGACAGGGGCGACATGAACACTGAAGCTTTCTTT. Translated, it gives CSVDRGDMNTEAFF. This chain is built from TRBV29-1 and TRBJ1-1; matching of 6 bases hints at TRBD1 as the D gene. CDR1 and CDR2, per the germline V gene, are SQVTM and ANQGSEA. From cysteine to phenylalanine, the CDR3 is 14 amino acids long. Just CDR3 DNA is preserved here, 42 bases in frame from base 1. V is reduced by 3 bases and J by 0 bases, leaving a spacing of 11 bases between them.